This T cell receptor (beta chain) stems from a study of blood T cell repertoires in COVID-19. Here immunoSEQ multiplex PCR was the method, and the copy in TCRdb shows in-frame clones only, minus some. The sample holds approximately 400,000 clones; approximately 88% are singletons and the top ten take approximately 1.2%. The V segment lost 1 base and the J segment 2 bases; nucleotides outside the gene matches: 11. Germline lookup yields CDR1 MNHEY and CDR2 SVGEGT. The CDR3 has 18 amino acids. The sequence was obtained from a man between 40 and 49 years old with acute or convalescent COVID-19. Material for sequencing was peripheral blood. V gene TRBV6-2 or TRBV6-3 combines with J gene TRBJ2-7; TRBD2 aligns across 10 bases. In nucleotides, the CDR3 is TGTGCCAGCAGTTACTACCGGCTAGCGGGAGTGTCTACCTACGAGCAGTACTTC. As protein: CASSYYRLAGVSTYEQYF.